This TCR beta chain was obtained from a study of human T cells and chemical hapten exposure. TCRdb reanalysed the RACE reads using MiXCR and keeps one entry per CDR3 protein. The sample lists about 340,000 distinct CDR3 sequences, about 7% occurring once. Time point specified: patch test 1, 2 weeks after DPC sensitization. Treatment in this sample: therapeutic diphenylcyclopropenone sensitization with weekly scalp DPC. Alopecia patients deemed DPC-suitable, aged 18 to 70, excluding pregnancy. This TCR derives from a woman between 18 and 30 years old with alopecia areata. Some clones in this sample may be carry-over from other donors' samples. The starting material was whole blood, obtained in connection with sensitization to the hapten diphenylcyclopropenone (DPC).

Here the CDR3 reads CATSSYAGGISNQPQHF. CDR3 in DNA: TGTGCCACCAGCAGCTACGCGGGGGGCATTAGCAATCAGCCCCAGCATTTT. The rearrangement uses TRBV15 and TRBJ1-5; D is perhaps TRBD1 (6 bases). There are 17 residues in the CDR3. V gave up 3 bases and J gave up 0 bases, with 15 bases separating them. Germline V CDR1 and CDR2: LNHNV, YYDKDF (reference sequence).